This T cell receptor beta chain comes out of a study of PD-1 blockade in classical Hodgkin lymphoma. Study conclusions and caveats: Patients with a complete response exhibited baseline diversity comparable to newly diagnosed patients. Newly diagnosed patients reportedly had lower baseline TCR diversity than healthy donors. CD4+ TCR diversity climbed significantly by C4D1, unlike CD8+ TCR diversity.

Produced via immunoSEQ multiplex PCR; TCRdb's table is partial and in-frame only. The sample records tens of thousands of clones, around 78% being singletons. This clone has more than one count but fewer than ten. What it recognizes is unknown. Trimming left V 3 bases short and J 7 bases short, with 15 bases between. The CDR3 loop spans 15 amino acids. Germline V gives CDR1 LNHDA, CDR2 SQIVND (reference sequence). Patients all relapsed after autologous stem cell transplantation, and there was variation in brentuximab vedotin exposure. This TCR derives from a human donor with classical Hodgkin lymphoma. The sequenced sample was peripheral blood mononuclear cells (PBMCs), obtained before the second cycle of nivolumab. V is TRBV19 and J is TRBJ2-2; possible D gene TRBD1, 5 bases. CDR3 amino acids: CASSIGSGMGGELFF. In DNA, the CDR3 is TGTGCCAGTAGTATTGGTTCAGGGATGGGCGGGGAGCTGTTTTTT.